These 20 T cell receptor beta chains originate from one sample sequenced in a study of memory CD4+ T cells and cytomegalovirus serostatus. This table comes from immunoSEQ multiplex PCR, and its TCRdb copy is limited to in-frame clones, with some not included. The repertoire holds under 55,000 clones, roughly 78% seen once, with approximately 0.7% in the top ten. The sort gate was single viable CD3+CD4+CD8-CD45RO+ cells for memory CD4+ T cells. Input material: memory CD4+ T cells from blood. These TCRs come from an adult in good health and CMV-seronegative.

Here the CDR3 reads CASSFPRDSKNEQFF. CDR3 nucleotides: TGTGCCAGCAGTTTCCCGCGGGACAGCAAAAATGAGCAGTTCTTC. The chain joins TRBV6-6 to TRBJ2-1; tentatively, D is TRBD1 (7 bases). The CDR3 is 15 residues long. The V and J ends lost 4 bases and 7 bases respectively, with 17 bases between them. CDR1 is MNHNY and CDR2 is SVGAGI in the germline V gene (reference sequence).

The V and J genes are TRBV30 and TRBJ2-5; D could derive from TRBD1 or TRBD2 (6 bases each). Per the germline V gene, CDR1 is GTSNPN and CDR2 is SVGIG (reference sequence). The CDR3 is 12 amino acids. The V end was cut by 1 base, the J end by 4 bases, with 7 bases between. CDR3 region: CAWSGGAETQYF. DNA of the CDR3: TGTGCCTGGAGTGGGGGGGCAGAGACCCAGTACTTC.

This clone has only a few counts. In DNA form, the CDR3 reads TGTGCCAGTAGTAAAGGGACAGAGACCTACGAGCAGTACTTC. Protein sequence: CASSKGTETYEQYF. J is TRBJ2-7 and V is TRBV19, with TRBD1 identical over 7 bases. The germline V gene has CDR1 LNHDA and CDR2 SQIVND (reference sequence). The V and J ends lost 4 bases and 2 bases, in that order; junction bases with no gene match: 5. The CDR3 is 14 residues long.

The chain joins TRBV6-1 to TRBJ1-4; D unclear. The germline gives CDR1 MNHNS, CDR2 SASEGT. V dropped 3 bases and J dropped 8 bases, with 10 bases sitting between them. The CDR3 is 13 amino acids. The CDR3 nucleotides are TGTGCCAGCAGTGAGCGCATGCGGGAAAAACTGTTTTTT. This gives the protein CASSERMREKLFF.

DNA for the CDR3: TGTGCCAGCAGTTACTCCGGGACAGCACTTAACTATGGCTACACCTTC. Its protein product is CASSYSGTALNYGYTF. This chain links TRBV6-6 with TRBJ1-2; TRBD1 matches at 7 bases. V dropped 0 bases and J dropped 1; count of bases not matched to a gene: 5. The CDR3 is 16 amino acids. Germline loops: CDR1 MNHNY, CDR2 SVGAGI (reference sequence).

V and J are TRBV14 and TRBJ2-7; 12 nucleotides agree with TRBD2. The CDR3 spans 16 residues. V lost 0 bases and J lost 3; bases outside the gene matches: 3. Germline V lookup: CDR1 SGHDN, CDR2 FVKESK. CDR3: CASSQDLTSGGYEQYF. The DNA for the CDR3 is TGTGCCAGCAGCCAAGACCTGACTAGCGGGGGCTACGAGCAGTACTTC.

The J gene is TRBJ1-4, the V gene TRBV4-1, with TRBD1 identical over 10 bases. The germline gives CDR1 MGHRA, CDR2 YSYEKL. V was pared by 1 base and J by 8 bases, with 7 bases of the junction left unmatched. The CDR3 runs to 16 residues. This CDR3 is CASSQGQGAFLEKLFF. The CDR3 nucleotides are TGCGCCAGCAGCCAAGGACAGGGGGCTTTTTTAGAAAAACTGTTTTTT.

Points on this clone: Additional DNA sequences in this sample encode the identical CDR3. The chain links TRBV5-4 to TRBJ2-7, with D maybe TRBD1 (6 bases). In germline, CDR1 is SGHNT, CDR2 YYREEE (reference sequence). The CDR3 sequence is 15 residues long. Trimming took off 4 bases at V and 3 bases at J, with 17 bases between the two ends. The CDR3 coding sequence is TGTGCCAGCAGCGCAGCCGGGACACCCGACTACGAGCAGTACTTC. Translating gives CASSAAGTPDYEQYF. Full variable domain (outside the CDR3, taken from reference TRBV5-4 and TRBJ2-7): ETGVTQSPTHLIKTRGQQVTLRCSSQSGHNTVSWYQQALGQGPQFIFQYYREEENGRGNFPPRFSGLQFPNYSSELNVNALELDDSALYLCASSAAGTPDYEQYFGPGTRLTVT.

The chain carries TRBV19 and TRBJ2-7; possibly TRBD1 for D (6 bases). CDR3 length: 17 amino acids. Trimming took 0 bases from V and 2 from J, leaving 17 bases between them. The V gene's germline CDR1 is LNHDA and CDR2 SQIVND (reference sequence). The CDR3 loop reads CASSIDQGRGKTYEQYF. The CDR3 region has the DNA TGTGCCAGTAGTATAGATCAAGGCAGGGGAAAGACCTACGAGCAGTACTTC.

This sequence joins TRBV30 and TRBJ2-5; unclear D gene. The CDR3 totals 14 residues. The V end was cut by 2 bases, the J end by 1 base, with 11 bases between. Looked up from germline, CDR1 is GTSNPN and CDR2 is SVGIG (reference sequence). The CDR3 DNA reads as TGTGCCTGGAGTAAATCCCCCACCCAAGAGACCCAGTACTTC. Residues: CAWSKSPTQETQYF.

This chain uses TRBV11-2 with TRBJ2-3; 10 bases are a match to TRBD2. Germline CDR1 SGHAT, CDR2 FQNNGV. V gave up 3 bases and J gave up 5 bases; unmatched junction bases: 5. CDR3 length: 15 residues. DNA for the CDR3: TGTGCCAGCAGCTTTTTGGGACTAGCGAAAGATACGCAGTATTTT. Its protein product is CASSFLGLAKDTQYF.

Only one count was recorded for this clone. Since a much larger clone is just one base distant, this may be a read error. Other DNA sequences of this sample code for an identical CDR3. The chain recombines TRBV10-2 with TRBJ1-2; tentative D call: TRBD1 (6 bases). Germline lookup yields CDR1 WSHSY and CDR2 SAAADI. The CDR3 is 15 residues long. The CDR3 sequence: CASSEWDTTSRGYTF. CDR3 bases: TGCGCCAGTAGTGAATGGGACACCACCTCGAGGGGCTACACCTTC.

This clone was observed once. This chain connects TRBV23-1 to TRBJ1-2; tentative D call: TRBD1 (5 bases). TRBV23-1 is placed among ORFs of uncertain function. The CDR3 has 15 residues. Trimming removed 1 base from V and 5 bases from J, with 14 bases in between. Here the CDR3 DNA reads TGCGCCAGCAGTCAATTCATCCAGGGACTTTATGGCTACACCTTC. It encodes CASSQFIQGLYGYTF.

This clone was picked up a small number of times. The chain uses TRBV30 and TRBJ1-1; TRBD1 is a possible D gene (6 bases). Germline V gene lookup returns CDR1 GTSNPN and CDR2 SVGIG (reference sequence). V gave up 5 bases and J gave up 0 bases, with 19 bases separating them. CDR3 length equals 16 residues. The CDR3 nucleotides read TGTGCCTGGTGGAGAGAGCAGGGGCGGATGAACACTGAAGCTTTCTTT. Amino acids: CAWWREQGRMNTEAFF.

This clone was observed a handful of times. The chain carries TRBV28 and TRBJ2-2, with TRBD2 matching over 11 bases. Germline V CDR1 and CDR2: MDHEN, SYDVKM. The CDR3 loop spans 18 amino acids. J lost 5 bases, V lost 5 bases, and 13 bases had no gene match. The CDR3 spells CASSGMMGLAELTGELFF. The DNA of the CDR3 is TGTGCCAGCAGTGGAATGATGGGACTAGCGGAACTAACCGGGGAGCTGTTTTTT.

In this sample, this clone turned up many times. This chain joins TRBV7-3 and TRBJ2-1, with D tentatively TRBD2 (6 bases). CDR1 is SGHTA and CDR2 is FQGTGA in the germline V gene. The length of the CDR3 is 17 residues. Trimming stripped 0 bases from V and 0 bases from J, with 12 bases between. The CDR3 DNA is TGTGCCAGCAGCTTAACTGGCGGGGTGAGCTCCTACAATGAGCAGTTCTTC. Translating gives CASSLTGGVSSYNEQFF.

The chain links TRBV6-1 to TRBJ2-5, with D tentatively TRBD2 (5 bases). This CDR3 has 13 residues. V lost 6 bases and J 2 bases, leaving 10 bases between the germline ends. Germline-derived CDR1 and CDR2 are MNHNS and SASEGT. The CDR3 is CASRGGPQETQYF. CDR3 coding DNA: TGTGCCAGCAGAGGAGGCCCGCAAGAGACCCAGTACTTC.

This sequence joins TRBV7-2 and TRBJ2-3, with 8 bases identical to TRBD1. V shed 2 bases, J shed 2 bases, and the junction held 12 bases outside the gene matches. Germline CDR1 reads SGHTA; CDR2 reads FQGNSA. This CDR3 comprises 18 residues. CDR3 nucleotides: TGTGCCAGCAGCTTACATTTCCCGGGACAGGCCTTCACAGATACGCAGTATTTT. Amino acid sequence: CASSLHFPGQAFTDTQYF.

The chain carries TRBV9 and TRBJ2-5; D is perhaps TRBD2 (5 bases). Trimming removed 0 bases from V and 5 bases from J, with 14 bases in between. CDR3 length equals 15 residues. The germline gives CDR1 SGDLS, CDR2 YYNGEE. CDR3 bases: TGTGCCAGCAGCGTAGTTCCCTCCGGCGGGGAGACCCAGTACTTC. Protein sequence: CASSVVPSGGETQYF.

The genes are TRBV18 and TRBJ2-3; 9 nucleotides line up with TRBD1. J gave up 3 bases and V 6 bases, and 10 bases lay outside the gene matches. The CDR3 length is 16 residues. Germline loops: CDR1 KGHSH, CDR2 LQKENI. The CDR3 region is CASSPGTGSMTDTQYF. For the CDR3, the DNA is TGTGCCAGCTCGCCCGGGACAGGGAGTATGACAGATACGCAGTATTTT.